The 16 T cell receptor beta chains below all came from one sample that was sequenced in a study of blood T cell repertoires in COVID-19. Sequenced by immunoSEQ multiplex PCR; TCRdb stores in-frame clones only, minus some. The sample holds about 42,000 clones; nearly 90% are singletons and the top ten take approximately 2.8%. The sequenced sample consisted of peripheral blood. The receptor set was obtained from a man in his forties or fifties with active COVID-19.

The chain joins TRBV19 to TRBJ2-7, with 9 bases identical to TRBD2. With V trimmed by 3 bases and J by 0 bases, 9 bases remained unmatched. The germline V gene encodes CDR1 LNHDA and CDR2 SQIVND (reference sequence). The CDR3 covers 17 residues. For the CDR3, the DNA is TGTGCCAGTAGTATCAGTTCTGGCGGGGGGGCCTCCTACGAGCAGTACTTC. It encodes CASSISSGGGASYEQYF.

The CDR3 bases are TGTGCCAGTAGTATATATGGGACAACGAACACCGGGGAGCTGTTTTTT. Residues: CASSIYGTTNTGELFF. The chain joins TRBV19 to TRBJ2-2, with D tentatively TRBD1 (6 bases). With 2 bases removed from V and 0 bases from J, the gap between germline ends came to 10 bases. The germline V gene encodes CDR1 LNHDA and CDR2 SQIVND (reference sequence). There are 16 residues in the CDR3.

The chain combines TRBV28 with TRBJ1-6, with no clear D. Per the germline V gene, CDR1 is MDHEN and CDR2 is SYDVKM. The V gene lost 2 bases and the J gene lost 7 bases, with 9 bases spanning the gap. The CDR3 totals 14 residues. The CDR3 reads CASSLQAGNSPLHF. The CDR3 region has the DNA TGTGCCAGCAGTTTACAGGCGGGGAATTCACCCCTCCACTTT.

This sequence joins TRBV18 and TRBJ1-1; 7 bases are a match to TRBD1. Unmatched junction bases numbered 10, after V lost 6 bases and J lost 0 bases. CDR3 length equals 16 residues. Germline CDR1 and CDR2: KGHSH and LQKENI. The CDR3 bases are TGTGCCAGCTCGGAAAGACAGGGTAACATGAACACTGAAGCTTTCTTT. Amino acid sequence: CASSERQGNMNTEAFF.

The chain is built from TRBV28 and TRBJ1-6; possible D gene TRBD1, 5 bases. With 4 bases removed from V and 7 bases from J, the gap between germline ends came to 17 bases. This CDR3 comprises 16 residues. The germline gives CDR1 MDHEN, CDR2 SYDVKM. The CDR3 DNA reads TGTGCCAGCAGTTCCCTCGGAAGGGGAGGCAATTCACCCCTCCACTTT. It is translated as CASSSLGRGGNSPLHF.

The J gene is TRBJ1-1, the V gene TRBV19; TRBD1 matches 7 bases. The CDR3 has 14 amino acids. CDR1 and CDR2 (germline): LNHDA, SQIVND (reference sequence). Unmatched junction bases numbered 12, after V lost 10 bases and J lost 4 bases. In nucleotides, the CDR3 is TGTGCCACTACTCCCCGACAGGGAAGCACTGAAGCTTTCTTT. Its protein is CATTPRQGSTEAFF.

The chain combines TRBV7-8 with TRBJ2-1, with D perhaps TRBD1 (6 bases). V was clipped by 5 bases and J by 0 bases, with 11 bases between them. The CDR3 spans 15 residues. CDR1 is SGHVS and CDR2 is FQNEAQ in the germline V gene. CDR3: CASSPTGRSYNEQFF. The CDR3 coding sequence is TGTGCCAGCAGCCCGACAGGACGCTCCTACAATGAGCAGTTCTTC.

This chain joins TRBV5-4 and TRBJ1-2; 10 bases align to TRBD1. V shed 4 bases, J shed 5 bases, and the junction held 8 bases outside the gene matches. The V gene's germline CDR1 is SGHNT and CDR2 YYREEE (reference sequence). The CDR3 extends over 15 amino acids. The CDR3 here is CASSPEDRGKYGYTF. CDR3 nucleotides: TGTGCCAGCAGCCCAGAGGACAGGGGGAAGTATGGCTACACCTTC.

Written as DNA, the CDR3 is TGCGCCAGCAGTGATATCAGTAGCGGGGGAAGCAATGAGCAGTTCTTC. Translation: CASSDISSGGSNEQFF. The chain is built from TRBV10-2 and TRBJ2-1; TRBD2 agrees at 9 bases. Trimming took 3 bases from V and 6 from J; bases not matched to a gene: 9. The CDR3 sequence is 16 residues long. In germline, CDR1 is WSHSY, CDR2 SAAADI.

CDR3 amino acids: CASSRTPGTGGYEQYF. The CDR3 coding sequence is TGTGCCAGCAGCCGAACTCCCGGGACAGGGGGCTACGAGCAGTACTTC. The rearrangement uses TRBV3-1 (or the pseudogene TRBV3-2) and TRBJ2-7; 11 bases match TRBD1. Germline V lookup: CDR1 LGHDT, CDR2 YNNKEL (reference sequence). V dropped 4 bases and J dropped 3; count of bases not matched to a gene: 8. CDR3 length: 16 amino acids.

The V gene is TRBV5-1, the J gene TRBJ1-2; 8 positions agree with TRBD1. This CDR3 contains 13 residues. The ends lost 2 bases at V and 6 bases at J; junction bases unmatched: 3. Germline values: CDR1 SGHRS, CDR2 YFSETQ. Written as DNA, the CDR3 is TGCGCCAGCAGCTTTACAGGGGGGGATGGCTACACCTTC. Translating gives CASSFTGGDGYTF.

The J gene is TRBJ2-2, the V gene TRBV11-1, with a tentative D call TRBD1 (5 bases). Trimming left V 5 bases short and J 7 bases short, with 14 bases between. Germline loops: CDR1 SGHAT, CDR2 FQDESV (reference sequence). The CDR3 totals 14 residues. CDR3 DNA sequence: TGTGCCAGCAGCGCAGCAGGGTTCGGCGGGGAGCTGTTTTTT. It specifies CASSAAGFGGELFF.

The chain links TRBV4-1 to TRBJ2-5, with D tentatively TRBD1 (5 bases). The length of the CDR3 is 16 residues. Trimming removed 1 base at V and 5 bases at J, with 17 bases between. The germline CDR1 and CDR2 sequences are MGHRA and YSYEKL. The CDR3 sequence is CASSQATTDSGETQYF. In DNA form, the CDR3 reads TGCGCCAGCAGCCAAGCTACGACAGATTCAGGGGAGACCCAGTACTTC.

A remark on this clone: The junction departs from the called germline gene at one end, perhaps through a read error. This rearrangement joins TRBV5-4 to TRBJ1-1; no clear D. This CDR3 comprises 13 residues. CDR1 and CDR2 (germline): SGHNT, YYREEE (reference sequence). In DNA, the CDR3 is TGTGCCAGCAGCCGAAATGGGCCTCCCGAGGGCATCTTT. Translated, it gives CASSRNGPPEGIF. The full variable domain, in which reference TRBV5-4 and TRBJ1-1 provide the parts outside the CDR3, is ETGVTQSPTHLIKTRGQQVTLRCSSQSGHNTVSWYQQALGQGPQFIFQYYREEENGRGNFPPRFSGLQFPNYSSELNVNALELDDSALYLCASSRNGPPEGIFGQGTRLTVV.

This clone was detected once. The chain couples TRBV6-5 to TRBJ1-2; D might be TRBD1 (6 bases). Germline loops: CDR1 MNHEY, CDR2 SVGAGI. V lost 11 bases, J lost 1 base, and 11 bases lay in between. This CDR3 has 12 residues. The CDR3 loop is CAVQDSNYGYTF. In nucleotides, the CDR3 is TGTGCCGTACAGGACAGTAACTATGGCTACACCTTC.

This chain links TRBV28 with TRBJ1-4, with D possibly being TRBD1 (5 bases). V was clipped by 3 bases and J by 4 bases, with 18 bases between them. This CDR3 has 17 amino acids. CDR1 is MDHEN, CDR2 SYDVKM, per germline. In DNA, the CDR3 is TGTGCCAGCAGTTTCGCCCCGGACACAATTCATAATGAAAAACTGTTTTTT. Translation gives CASSFAPDTIHNEKLFF.